The 29 T cell receptor beta chains below all came from one sample that was sequenced in a study of T cell repertoires in cytomegalovirus infection. MiXCR, applied by TCRdb to the reads, yields one record per CDR3 protein. The table has 310,000 or so distinct CDR3 sequences, 9.6% seen once. Sequencing input: PBMCs. The receptor source for this set is a human donor in good health (CMV status not recorded). Some clones in this sample may be carry-over from other donors' samples.

V and J are TRBV28 and TRBJ1-1; tentatively, D is TRBD1 (6 bases). The V end was cut by 2 bases, the J end by 0 bases, with 13 bases between. CDR3 size: 16 residues. Germline assignment: CDR1 MDHEN and CDR2 SYDVKM. CDR3 in DNA: TGTGCCAGCAGTTTAAGGGGGAGGGGCATGAACACTGAAGCTTTCTTT. Its translation: CASSLRGRGMNTEAFF.

This clonotype was seen a few times. The genes are TRBV20-1 and TRBJ2-1; 10 bases match TRBD2. J was trimmed by 7 bases and V by 3 bases; bases with no gene match: 9. Germline V gives CDR1 DFQATT, CDR2 SNEGSKA (reference sequence). The CDR3 is 15 residues long. The chain's CDR3 is CSARALAGSGNEQFF. CDR3 nucleotide sequence: TGCAGTGCTAGGGCACTAGCGGGGTCGGGGAATGAGCAGTTCTTC.

This clonotype has only a few counts. The V gene is TRBV5-1, the J gene TRBJ2-1; D remains ambiguous. V lost 3 bases and J 5 bases, leaving 6 bases between the germline ends. This CDR3 has 12 amino acids. Germline-derived CDR1 and CDR2 are SGHRS and YFSETQ. The CDR3 DNA follows: TGCGCCAGCAGCTCACAGAACAATGAGCAGTTCTTC. It specifies CASSSQNNEQFF.

In its sample, this clonotype was seen many times. V and J are TRBV20-1 and TRBJ2-1; either TRBD1 or TRBD2 may supply D (6 bases each). This CDR3 has 14 residues. Germline lookup yields CDR1 DFQATT and CDR2 SNEGSKA (reference sequence). V lost 3 bases and J 5 bases, leaving 14 bases between the germline ends. CDR3 sequence (DNA): TGCAGTGCTAGTAGGGGGGCAGCGGACAATGAGCAGTTCTTC. Amino acid sequence: CSASRGAADNEQFF.

J is TRBJ1-4 and V is TRBV19, with D maybe TRBD1 (5 bases). Between the trimmed V and J ends, which lost 5 bases and 7 bases, there was a span of 14 bases. The CDR3 loop spans 14 amino acids. Germline CDR1 is LNHDA and CDR2 is SQIVND (reference sequence). The CDR3 spells CASSPGRGSEKLFF. DNA of the CDR3: TGTGCCAGTAGTCCCGGAAGGGGCAGTGAAAAACTGTTTTTT. Full variable domain (missing parts from reference TRBV19 and TRBJ1-4): DGGITQSPKYLFRKEGQNVTLSCEQNLNHDAMYWYRQDPGQGLRLIYYSQIVNDFQKGDIAEGYSVSREKKESFPLTVTSAQKNPTAFYLCASSPGRGSEKLFFGSGTQLSVL.

The chain employs TRBV9 and TRBJ2-1, with 8 positions matching TRBD2. This CDR3 is 17 amino acids long. Germline V gene sequence: CDR1 SGDLS, CDR2 YYNGEE. Trimming took 4 bases from V and 8 from J; bases not matched to a gene: 17. This CDR3 reads CASSSEPGGGLRDEQFF. The CDR3 DNA sequence: TGTGCCAGCAGCTCCGAACCAGGCGGGGGGCTCCGGGATGAGCAGTTCTTC.

This sequence joins TRBV20-1 and TRBJ2-7; maybe TRBD2 (5 bases). Trimming pared 0 bases from V and 3 bases from J, leaving 15 bases between. The CDR3 loop spans 15 amino acids. Germline values: CDR1 DFQATT, CDR2 SNEGSKA (reference sequence). In nucleotides, the CDR3 is TGCAGTGCTAGAGATGGCGCGGGCTCGGGCTACGAGCAGTACTTC. The encoded protein is CSARDGAGSGYEQYF.

This clonotype was seen a handful of times. The J gene is TRBJ1-4, the V gene TRBV12-3 or TRBV12-4, with unresolved D. The V gene lost 1 base and the J gene lost 13 bases, with 13 bases spanning the gap. This CDR3 has 13 residues. The CDR3 bases are TGTGCCAGCAGTTTAGGGGCCGCGTCTAGACTGTTTTTT. It translates to CASSLGAASRLFF.

This clonotype was seen ten or more times. The chain couples TRBV7-2 to TRBJ2-7; a possible D gene is TRBD1 (5 bases). Looked up from germline, CDR1 is SGHTA and CDR2 is FQGNSA. V was shortened by 5 bases and J by 0 bases, with 8 bases between the two germline ends. The length of the CDR3 is 13 residues. The CDR3 loop reads CASSKTASYEQYF. CDR3 coding DNA: TGTGCCAGCAGCAAGACAGCCTCCTACGAGCAGTACTTC.

This rearrangement joins TRBV5-1 to TRBJ2-7; 10 nucleotides agree with TRBD1. CDR1 SGHRS and CDR2 YFSETQ come from the germline V gene. CDR3 length equals 15 residues. Trimming at V came to 6 bases and at J to 4 bases, leaving 10 bases not matched to a gene. Here the CDR3 DNA reads TGCGCCAGCATCCATACCGGGACAGGGGCTTACGAGCAGTACTTC. Translation: CASIHTGTGAYEQYF.

This clonotype showed up many times. The chain links TRBV20-1 to TRBJ1-2; a weak D match, TRBD1 (6 bases). Trimming shortened V by 0 bases and J by 7 bases, and 15 bases separated the two germline ends. Germline V CDR1 and CDR2: DFQATT, SNEGSKA (reference sequence). CDR3 length: 14 amino acids. In DNA form, the CDR3 reads TGCAGTGCTAGAGATCCCCAGGGGATTGGTGGCTACACCTTC. Translation gives CSARDPQGIGGYTF.

The chain recombines TRBV28 with TRBJ1-1; 7 bases align to TRBD1. The CDR3 extends over 14 amino acids. Germline V lookup: CDR1 MDHEN, CDR2 SYDVKM. With V trimmed by 4 bases and J by 4 bases, 6 bases remained unmatched. The CDR3 protein is CASSSGGLSTEAFF. For the CDR3, the DNA is TGTGCCAGCAGTTCAGGGGGTCTAAGCACTGAAGCTTTCTTT.

The chain couples TRBV5-1 to TRBJ2-5, with 7 bases fitting TRBD1. The CDR3 is 16 residues long. V lost 4 bases to trimming and J lost 0 bases; unmatched junction nucleotides: 9. CDR1 SGHRS and CDR2 YFSETQ come from the germline V gene. The CDR3 nucleotides read TGCGCCAGCAGCAGGGAAGGGGGACAGAACCAAGAGACCCAGTACTTC. This codes for CASSREGGQNQETQYF.

This clonotype was recorded many times. The V and J genes are TRBV23-1 and TRBJ2-7; D is unresolved. TRBV23-1 is annotated as an ORF whose role is uncertain. Trimming removed 4 bases from V and 3 bases from J, with 16 bases in between. The CDR3 spans 15 residues. CDR3 DNA sequence: TGCGCCAGCAGTCCGACACAAAGTCACTACTACGAGCAGTACGTC. Its protein product is CASSPTQSHYYEQYV.

This clonotype was detected many times. The chain uses TRBV12-3 or TRBV12-4 and TRBJ1-2, with 8 bases lining up with TRBD1. The CDR3 runs to 15 residues. J gave up 4 bases and V 5 bases, and 9 bases lay outside the gene matches. The DNA of the CDR3 is TGTGCCAGCAGTCCCTTCCGGGACAGGAGCTATGGCTACACCTTC. This sequence encodes CASSPFRDRSYGYTF.

The chain has TRBV29-1 and TRBJ2-1, with 10 positions matching TRBD1. Per germline, CDR1 SQVTM and CDR2 ANQGSEA. V gave up 6 bases and J gave up 8 bases; unmatched junction bases: 1. This CDR3 comprises 11 residues. CDR3 bases: TGCAGCGTAGACAGGGGGCATGAGCAGTTCTTC. It codes for CSVDRGHEQFF.

This clonotype appeared a few times. The V and J genes are TRBV20-1 and TRBJ2-7, with 9 bases lining up with TRBD1. The junction had 1 base not matched to a gene; V was cut back by 1 base and J by 3 bases. CDR1 and CDR2 from the germline V gene are DFQATT and SNEGSKA (reference sequence). The CDR3 sequence is 13 residues long. CDR3 amino acids: CSARAGQGYEQYV. CDR3 bases: TGCAGTGCTAGAGCGGGACAGGGCTACGAGCAGTACGTC.

This clonotype was observed once. The gene calls are TRBV29-1 and TRBJ2-2; 9 bases fit TRBD1. The CDR3 has 15 residues. Germline V gives CDR1 SQVTM, CDR2 ANQGSEA. V lost 6 bases and J lost 4; bases outside the gene matches: 9. In DNA form, the CDR3 reads TGCAGCGTCCCGACAGGGGGAGGGAGCACCGGGGAGCTGTTTTTT. Residues: CSVPTGGGSTGELFF.

J is TRBJ1-1 and V is TRBV14; TRBD1 matches 7 bases. The V gene's germline CDR1 is SGHDN and CDR2 FVKESK. CDR3 size: 18 residues. V lost 4 bases, J lost 0 bases, and 14 bases stayed unmatched. The DNA of the CDR3 is TGTGCCAGCAGCCCCGACATGGGAGGGGGCTTTGTGAACACTGAAGCTTTCTTT. Translation: CASSPDMGGGFVNTEAFF.

In this sample, this clonotype turned up many times. This sequence joins TRBV10-3 and TRBJ1-6; 7 bases fit TRBD1. The germline V gene has CDR1 ENHRY and CDR2 SYGVKD. V shed 9 bases and J 7 bases; nucleotides not matched to a gene: 6. The CDR3 is 13 amino acids. The CDR3 region has the DNA TGTGCCATAAAACAGGGGACGAATTCACCCCTCCACTTT. It specifies CAIKQGTNSPLHF.

This clonotype was detected many times. The CDR3 sequence is CASSVSPSGEQYF. CDR3 bases: TGTGCCAGCAGCGTAAGTCCATCGGGCGAGCAGTACTTC. V and J are TRBV9 and TRBJ2-7; D remains ambiguous. The CDR3 length is 13 residues. The V end lost 1 base, the J end lost 6 bases, and 11 bases lay between the germline ends. CDR1 SGDLS and CDR2 YYNGEE come from the germline V gene. The full variable domain, completed using reference TRBV9 and TRBJ2-7, is DSGVTQTPKHLITATGQRVTLRCSPRSGDLSVYWYQQSLDQGLQFLIQYYNGEERAKGNILERFSAQQFPDLHSELNLSSLELGDSALYFCASSVSPSGEQYFGPGTRLTVT.

This clonotype was observed a handful of times. J is TRBJ2-7 and V is TRBV3-1; 10 positions match TRBD1. Unmatched junction bases numbered 5, after V lost 4 bases and J lost 5 bases. Germline lookup yields CDR1 LGHDT and CDR2 YNNKEL (reference sequence). The CDR3 has 14 residues. CDR3 sequence: CASSLRDRGDEQYF. CDR3 nucleotides: TGTGCCAGCAGCCTCCGGGACAGGGGCGACGAGCAGTACTTC.

This clonotype was detected ten times or more. The genes are TRBV20-1 and TRBJ2-7; tentatively, D is TRBD1 or TRBD2 (5 bases each). CDR3 length: 13 residues. Trimming took 2 bases from V and 4 from J, leaving 12 bases between them. Germline lookup yields CDR1 DFQATT and CDR2 SNEGSKA (reference sequence). CDR3 region: CSARPGRGYEQYV. In DNA, the CDR3 is TGCAGTGCTAGACCGGGACGGGGATACGAGCAGTACGTC.

This clonotype was seen many times. The chain couples TRBV5-1 to TRBJ2-7; 9 positions agree with TRBD1. CDR3 size: 15 residues. V trimming: 4 bases; J trimming: 3 bases; junction bases outside the gene matches: 8. Germline V gene lookup returns CDR1 SGHRS and CDR2 YFSETQ. In DNA, the CDR3 is TGCGCCAGCAGCCTCAAGACAGGGGGGTTCTACGAGCAGTACTTC. Protein sequence: CASSLKTGGFYEQYF.

In this sample, this clonotype turned up a few times. The chain uses TRBV6-2 or TRBV6-3 and TRBJ2-1; no firm D call. V was trimmed by 2 bases and J by 2 bases, leaving 4 bases between them. The CDR3 sequence is 13 residues long. Germline assignment: CDR1 MNHEY and CDR2 SVGEGT. The CDR3 coding sequence is TGTGCCAGCAGTTACGGGGCCTACAATGAGCAGTTCTTC. It encodes CASSYGAYNEQFF.

This clonotype was detected ten times or more. The rearrangement links TRBV6-1 to TRBJ2-7, with D unclear. CDR3 length: 14 amino acids. Germline V gene sequence: CDR1 MNHNS, CDR2 SASEGT. V was clipped by 1 base and J by 3 bases, with 10 bases between them. CDR3 sequence: CASSEGPGYYEQYV. The CDR3 region has the DNA TGTGCCAGCAGTGAAGGCCCCGGATACTACGAGCAGTACGTC.

This clonotype was detected many times. The chain couples TRBV7-9 to TRBJ2-7; 11 positions match TRBD1. The CDR3 runs to 15 residues. Trimming removed 4 bases from V and 5 bases from J; junction bases left unmatched: 7. Germline loops: CDR1 SEHNR, CDR2 FQNEAQ (reference sequence). CDR3 nucleotides: TGTGCCAGCAGCTCCCTAGGACAGGGGGCTAACGAGCAGTACTTC. Translating it yields CASSSLGQGANEQYF.

The sample holds many counts of this clonotype. This CDR3 reads CASRPGQGFSYEQYV. For the CDR3, the DNA is TGTGCCAGCCGTCCGGGACAGGGATTCTCCTACGAGCAGTACGTC. The V gene is TRBV6-2 or TRBV6-3, the J gene TRBJ2-7; 9 bases align to TRBD1. The CDR3 runs 15 residues. V trimming: 8 bases; J trimming: 0 bases; junction bases outside the gene matches: 8. CDR1 is MNHEY and CDR2 is SVGEGT in the germline V gene.

This clonotype has a count of ten or more. The V and J genes are TRBV5-5 and TRBJ1-1; D is ambiguous. Germline values: CDR1 SGHKS, CDR2 YYEKEE (reference sequence). This CDR3 has 14 amino acids. The germline V and J ends were trimmed by 0 bases and 1 base, with 7 bases remaining between them. Here the CDR3 reads CASSLAPENTEAFF. The CDR3 nucleotides read TGTGCCAGCAGCTTGGCCCCCGAGAACACTGAAGCTTTCTTT.